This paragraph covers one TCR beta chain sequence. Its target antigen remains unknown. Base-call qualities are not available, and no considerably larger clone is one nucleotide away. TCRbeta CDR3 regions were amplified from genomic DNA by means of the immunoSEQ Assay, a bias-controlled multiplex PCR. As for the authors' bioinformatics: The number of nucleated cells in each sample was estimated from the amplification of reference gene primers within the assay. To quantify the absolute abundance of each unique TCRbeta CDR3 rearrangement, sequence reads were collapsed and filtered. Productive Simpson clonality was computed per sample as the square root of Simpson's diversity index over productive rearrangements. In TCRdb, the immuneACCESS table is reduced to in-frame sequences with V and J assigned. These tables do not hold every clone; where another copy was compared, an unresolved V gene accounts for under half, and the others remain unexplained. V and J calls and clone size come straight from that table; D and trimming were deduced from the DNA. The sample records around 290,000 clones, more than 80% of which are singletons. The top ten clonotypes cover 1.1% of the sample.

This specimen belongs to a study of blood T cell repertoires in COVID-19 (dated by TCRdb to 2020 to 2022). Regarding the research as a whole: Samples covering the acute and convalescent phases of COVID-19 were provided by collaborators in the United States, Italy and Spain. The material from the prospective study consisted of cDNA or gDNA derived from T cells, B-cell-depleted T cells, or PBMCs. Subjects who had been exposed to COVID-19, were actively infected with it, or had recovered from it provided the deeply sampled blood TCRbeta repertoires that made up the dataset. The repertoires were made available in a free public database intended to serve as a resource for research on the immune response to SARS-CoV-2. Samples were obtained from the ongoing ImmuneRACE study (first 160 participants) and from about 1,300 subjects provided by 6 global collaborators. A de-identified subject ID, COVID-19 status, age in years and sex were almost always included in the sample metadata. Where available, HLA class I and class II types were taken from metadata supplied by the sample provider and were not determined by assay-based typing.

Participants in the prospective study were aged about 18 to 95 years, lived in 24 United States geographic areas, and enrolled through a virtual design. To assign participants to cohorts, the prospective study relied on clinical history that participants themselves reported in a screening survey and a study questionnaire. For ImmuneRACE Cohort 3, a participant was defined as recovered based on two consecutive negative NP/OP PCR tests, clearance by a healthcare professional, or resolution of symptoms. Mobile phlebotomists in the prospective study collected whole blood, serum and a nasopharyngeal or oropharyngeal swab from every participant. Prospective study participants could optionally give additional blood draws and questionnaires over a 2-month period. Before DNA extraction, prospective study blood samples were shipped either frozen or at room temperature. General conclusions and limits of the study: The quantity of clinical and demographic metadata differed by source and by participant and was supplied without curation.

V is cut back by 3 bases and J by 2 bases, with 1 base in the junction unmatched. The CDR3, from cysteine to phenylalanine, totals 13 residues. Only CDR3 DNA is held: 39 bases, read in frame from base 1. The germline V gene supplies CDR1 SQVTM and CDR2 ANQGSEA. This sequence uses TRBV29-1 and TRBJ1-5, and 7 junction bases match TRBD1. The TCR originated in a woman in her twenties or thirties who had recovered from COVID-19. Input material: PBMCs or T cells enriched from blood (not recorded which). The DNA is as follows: TGCAGCGTTGACGGACAGGGCAATCAGCCCCAGCATTTT. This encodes CSVDGQGNQPQHF.